Detailed here is one TCR beta chain. Its antigen is currently unknown. MiXCR was run by TCRdb on the 5' RACE reads, yielding one entry per CDR3 protein. Among 350,000 to 500,000 distinct CDR3 sequences, 20% were seen once, and the ten largest hold roughly 8.4%. These data belong to a study of T-cell memory formation after mild COVID-19. Study-wide results and limits: Pre-infection memory held some responding clones, suggesting pre-existing cross-reactive T cells responded.

Input material: PBMCs or a T cell subset sorted from them (not recorded which). The source of this sequence is an adult woman who had mild COVID-19 (a few samples of this study predate the infection). Cell type and time point are not known.

In DNA, the CDR3 is TGTGCCAGCAGAACTAGCGGGAGCACCGGGGAGCTGTTTTTT. This sequence encodes CASRTSGSTGELFF. This chain connects TRBV7-9 to TRBJ2-2, with 11 bases aligning to TRBD2. V lost 6 bases to trimming and J lost 4 bases; unmatched junction nucleotides: 1. Germline V lookup: CDR1 SEHNR, CDR2 FQNEAQ (reference sequence). The CDR3 is 14 residues long.